This entry lists 32 T cell receptor beta chains sequenced from one sample in a study of blood T cells in healthy people across ages. A J-beta primer mix and a sample-barcoded 5' primer were used in a second PCR of roughly 6 to 11 cycles. Each CDR3 protein is one row after TCRdb ran MiXCR on the 5' RACE reads. The sample carries around 780,000 distinct CDR3 sequences, roughly 56% recorded once. Sequenced sample: blood. These receptors all stem from a man aged 35 to 55 in good health.

This chain connects TRBV6-2 or TRBV6-3 to TRBJ2-5; D unresolved. CDR1 and CDR2 (germline): MNHEY, SVGEGT. Trimming took off 6 bases at V and 2 bases at J, with 13 bases between the two ends. The length of the CDR3 is 14 residues. This CDR3 reads CASRPFGNQETQYF. The CDR3 bases are TGTGCCAGCAGACCCTTCGGAAATCAAGAGACCCAGTACTTC.

The gene calls are TRBV28 and TRBJ2-5, with unresolved D. The germline V gene encodes CDR1 MDHEN and CDR2 SYDVKM. The ends were cut back, 4 bases at V and 7 bases at J, with 22 bases in the middle. The CDR3 runs 16 residues. CDR3 sequence (DNA): TGTGCCAGCAGTTCTCTTCTCTATTCGGCTCTAGGGACCCAGTACTTC. Its protein is CASSSLLYSALGTQYF. The whole variable domain, filled in from reference TRBV28 and TRBJ2-5, reads DVKVTQSSRYLVKRTGEKVFLECVQDMDHENMFWYRQDPGLGLRLIYFSYDVKMKEKGDIPEGYSVSREKKERFSLILESASTNQTSMYLCASSSLLYSALGTQYFGPGTRLLVL.

The CDR3, as DNA: TGTGCCAGCAGCCGACTAGCGGCCCCGGATACGCAGTATTTT. Residues: CASSRLAAPDTQYF. V gene TRBV27 combines with J gene TRBJ2-3, with 9 bases fitting TRBD2. This CDR3 region has 14 residues. With 6 bases clipped from V and 6 bases from J, the junction kept 7 bases outside the gene matches. In germline, CDR1 is MNHEY, CDR2 SMNVEV (reference sequence).

The chain couples TRBV5-1 to TRBJ2-3; 10 bases map to TRBD2. The CDR3 totals 16 residues. The germline gives CDR1 SGHRS, CDR2 YFSETQ. With 4 bases clipped from V and 6 bases from J, the junction kept 11 bases outside the gene matches. DNA for the CDR3: TGCGCCAGCAGCGGCGGACTAGCGGACGAAACGGATACGCAGTATTTT. Encoded protein: CASSGGLADETDTQYF.

The V call is TRBV7-3, the J call TRBJ2-2; weak D call: TRBD2 (7 bases). The CDR3 loop spans 16 amino acids. Germline V gives CDR1 SGHTA, CDR2 FQGTGA. Between the trimmed V and J ends, which lost 2 bases and 4 bases, there was a span of 14 bases. The CDR3 here is CASSLPGGGGTGELFF. For the CDR3, the DNA is TGTGCCAGCAGCTTACCCGGAGGGGGGGGCACCGGGGAGCTGTTTTTT.

This sequence joins TRBV7-2 and TRBJ2-7; 10 bases are a match to TRBD2. CDR1 is SGHTA and CDR2 is FQGNSA in the germline V gene. V shed 6 bases and J 7 bases; nucleotides not matched to a gene: 12. CDR3 size: 15 residues. CDR3 sequence (DNA): TGTGCCAGCAGGCCAGCCCTAGCGGGAGATGGAGAGCAGTACTTC. Protein: CASRPALAGDGEQYF.

The chain is built from TRBV11-2 and TRBJ2-5; tentative D call: TRBD1 (6 bases). This CDR3 spans 16 amino acids. The germline V gene encodes CDR1 SGHAT and CDR2 FQNNGV. Trimming pared 5 bases from V and 2 bases from J, leaving 18 bases between. The CDR3 is CASSDVLTGLQETQYF. CDR3 bases: TGTGCCAGCAGCGACGTCCTAACAGGGTTACAAGAGACCCAGTACTTC.

This clonotype was detected a few times. The chain uses TRBV29-1 and TRBJ2-1; D might be TRBD1 or TRBD2, each matching 5 bases. The CDR3 is made up of 15 amino acids. V was cut by 6 bases and J by 0 bases, with 15 bases left in between. The germline CDR1 and CDR2 sequences are SQVTM and ANQGSEA. The CDR3 protein is CSVAGTPSSYNEQFF. The CDR3 nucleotides are TGCAGCGTAGCAGGGACGCCGAGCTCCTACAATGAGCAGTTCTTC.

The CDR3 sequence is CASSLYRAGVNEQYF. In DNA form, the CDR3 reads TGTGCCAGCAGTTTGTACAGGGCCGGGGTCAATGAGCAGTACTTC. The J gene is TRBJ2-7, the V gene TRBV12-3 or TRBV12-4, with D possibly TRBD1 on 6 matching bases. This CDR3 is built from 15 residues. The V gene lost 3 bases and the J gene lost 7 bases, with 19 bases spanning the gap.

The chain links TRBV5-1 to TRBJ2-7; D not resolved. Trimming removed 4 bases from V and 4 bases from J, with 12 bases in between. From germline, CDR1 is SGHRS and CDR2 YFSETQ. CDR3 length: 13 amino acids. The CDR3 protein is CASSDLGYYEQYF. CDR3 coding DNA: TGCGCCAGCAGCGATCTGGGGTATTACGAGCAGTACTTC.

This chain connects TRBV29-1 to TRBJ1-1; possibly TRBD1 for D (6 bases). This CDR3 has 14 residues. The V and J ends lost 4 bases and 1 base respectively, with 13 bases between them. CDR1 is SQVTM, CDR2 ANQGSEA, per germline. The CDR3 DNA reads TGCAGCGTTGTATTCTCGGGGGCGAACACTGAAGCTTTCTTT. Its translation: CSVVFSGANTEAFF.

J is TRBJ2-5 and V is TRBV2; D gene unclear. The CDR3 length is 14 residues. Trimming cost V 2 bases and J 7 bases, with 14 bases left between them. CDR1 is SNHLY, CDR2 FYNNEI, per germline. The DNA of the CDR3 is TGTGCCAGCAGTGAACTAAAGGGCGCAGGGACCCAGTACTTC. Translating it yields CASSELKGAGTQYF.

This clonotype appeared a few times. The chain combines TRBV7-2 with TRBJ2-3; no clear D gene. CDR1 is SGHTA and CDR2 is FQGNSA in the germline V gene. The CDR3 contains 14 residues. V lost 8 bases and J lost 4, with 16 bases in between. The CDR3 protein is CASATGIGADTQYF. The CDR3 DNA sequence: TGTGCCAGCGCTACCGGAATTGGCGCAGATACGCAGTATTTT.

This sequence joins TRBV6-5 and TRBJ1-3, with D possibly matching TRBD1 (5 bases). The CDR3 is 15 amino acids. Germline V lookup: CDR1 MNHEY, CDR2 SVGAGI. V was trimmed by 4 bases and J by 6 bases, leaving 16 bases between them. The CDR3 sequence is CASSFRRDGENTIYF. In DNA form, the CDR3 reads TGTGCCAGCAGTTTCCGCCGGGACGGAGAAAACACCATATATTTT.

This clonotype was seen a few times. The rearrangement joins TRBV7-8 to TRBJ2-6; weak D call: TRBD1 (5 bases). V was clipped by 1 base and J by 3 bases, with 19 bases between them. Germline V lookup: CDR1 SGHVS, CDR2 FQNEAQ. This CDR3 is 19 amino acids long. CDR3 bases: TGTGCCAGCAGCTTAGTATCCCGCAGGGTAAAATTTGGGGCCAACGTCCTGACTTTC. This translates into CASSLVSRRVKFGANVLTF.

The chain recombines TRBV5-1 with TRBJ2-1; unclear D gene. This CDR3 is built from 15 residues. From germline, CDR1 is SGHRS and CDR2 YFSETQ. Trimming left V 3 bases short and J 7 bases short, with 17 bases between. CDR3 in amino acids: CASSSARVVGNEQFF. The CDR3 DNA sequence: TGCGCCAGCAGCTCGGCTAGAGTGGTGGGGAATGAGCAGTTCTTC. The whole variable domain, filled in from reference TRBV5-1 and TRBJ2-1, reads KAGVTQTPRYLIKTRGQQVTLSCSPISGHRSVSWYQQTPGQGLQFLFEYFSETQRNKGNFPGRFSGRQFSNSRSEMNVSTLELGDSALYLCASSSARVVGNEQFFGPGTRLTVL.

The rearrangement uses TRBV5-1 and TRBJ2-4; perhaps TRBD2 as D (7 bases). This CDR3 region has 14 residues. The germline CDR1 and CDR2 sequences are SGHRS and YFSETQ. Trimming left V 0 bases short and J 6 bases short, with 10 bases between. The CDR3 loop reads CASSLEGGGNIQYF. Here the CDR3 DNA reads TGCGCCAGCAGCTTGGAGGGGGGGGGAAACATTCAGTACTTC.

Only a few counts were recorded for this clonotype. The rearrangement uses TRBV29-1 and TRBJ2-7, with a possible D match to TRBD1 (6 bases). The germline gives CDR1 SQVTM, CDR2 ANQGSEA. V dropped 6 bases and J dropped 2 bases, with 20 bases sitting between them. There are 15 residues in the CDR3. CDR3 region: CSVSSPGAEPYEQYF. The CDR3 region has the DNA TGCAGCGTATCCTCACCAGGGGCGGAACCCTACGAGCAGTACTTC.

J is TRBJ2-3 and V is TRBV20-1; D uncertain. CDR1 is DFQATT, CDR2 SNEGSKA, per germline (reference sequence). Between the trimmed V and J ends, which lost 4 bases and 6 bases, there was a span of 2 bases. The CDR3 is made up of 9 amino acids. The CDR3 nucleotides read TGCAGTGCTAAGGATACGCAGTATTTT. Amino acids: CSAKDTQYF.

In this sample, this clonotype turned up a few times. Here the CDR3 DNA reads TGTGCCAGCAGCCAGGGGAACAGGGAAAGATCCTACGAGCAGTACTTC. This sequence encodes CASSQGNRERSYEQYF. The gene calls are TRBV4-2 and TRBJ2-7; maybe TRBD1 (6 bases). Trimming took 3 bases from V and 1 from J, leaving 16 bases between them. CDR1 and CDR2 from the germline V gene are LGHNA and YNFKEQ. The CDR3 totals 16 residues.

CDR3 sequence: CSARLGTSGRVSTDTQYF. CDR3 bases: TGCAGTGCTAGGTTGGGGACTAGCGGGAGGGTTAGCACAGATACGCAGTATTTT. The chain has TRBV20-1 and TRBJ2-3, with 16 bases identical to TRBD2. The V gene end was trimmed by 3 bases and the J gene end by 0 bases; junction bases not matched to a gene: 6. The CDR3 sequence is 18 residues long. Per the germline V gene, CDR1 is DFQATT and CDR2 is SNEGSKA (reference sequence).

This clonotype was found a few times. This chain links TRBV27 with TRBJ2-7; D ambiguous. Trimming cost V 4 bases and J 2 bases, with 12 bases left between them. Germline CDR1 is MNHEY and CDR2 is SMNVEV (reference sequence). The CDR3 contains 14 residues. CDR3 bases: TGTGCCAGCAGTTACCGTTCGGTCCCCTACGAGCAGTACTTC. Translating it yields CASSYRSVPYEQYF.

The chain joins TRBV6-5 to TRBJ1-1; 9 nucleotides agree with TRBD1. Germline values: CDR1 MNHEY, CDR2 SVGAGI. Trimming cost V 2 bases and J 0 bases; bases outside gene matches: 10. This CDR3 spans 18 amino acids. The DNA for the CDR3 is TGTGCCAGCAGTTACGCCGGGACAGGGAGGGGGATGAACACTGAAGCTTTCTTT. Translating gives CASSYAGTGRGMNTEAFF.

This chain links TRBV2 with TRBJ2-1; TRBD1 matches at 8 bases. Germline values: CDR1 SNHLY, CDR2 FYNNEI. J lost 4 bases, V lost 7 bases, and 3 bases had no gene match. CDR3 size: 13 residues. The CDR3 DNA follows: TGTGCCAGCAAAGGACAGGGATACAATGAGCAGTTCTTC. It is translated as CASKGQGYNEQFF.

This clonotype has more than one count but fewer than ten. The CDR3 reads CASSFSNRGYYEQYF. DNA for the CDR3: TGTGCCAGCAGTTTCTCCAACAGGGGTTATTACGAGCAGTACTTC. The V gene is TRBV27, the J gene TRBJ2-7; 7 bases line up with TRBD1. Germline assignment: CDR1 MNHEY and CDR2 SMNVEV (reference sequence). The CDR3 length is 15 residues. V shed 3 bases and J 4 bases; nucleotides not matched to a gene: 9.

The chain employs TRBV25-1 and TRBJ1-4; D gene ambiguous. The CDR3 sequence is 11 residues long. The V gene's germline CDR1 is MGHDK and CDR2 SYGVNS. The germline V and J ends were trimmed by 4 bases and 6 bases, with 3 bases remaining between them. The CDR3 nucleotides read TGTGCCAGCAGTGGGCATGAAAAACTGTTTTTT. Amino acids: CASSGHEKLFF.

The gene calls are TRBV28 and TRBJ2-3; D call uncertain. V lost 5 bases and J 7 bases, leaving 16 bases between the germline ends. Looked up from germline, CDR1 is MDHEN and CDR2 is SYDVKM. This CDR3 region has 14 residues. The CDR3 spells CASSNRPLEYTQYF. The CDR3 DNA is TGTGCCAGCAGTAATCGGCCCTTGGAATATACGCAGTATTTT.

A remark on this clonotype: One end of the junction fails to match germline, which may point to a read error. V usage is TRBV20-1 and J usage is TRBJ2-1; the match to TRBD2 covers 9 bases. Germline assignment: CDR1 DFQATT and CDR2 SNEGSKA (reference sequence). The CDR3 is 16 residues long. The CDR3 coding sequence is TGCAGTGCTAGAGATAGGCTAGCGGGATCCTACAATAAGCAGTTCTTC. This sequence encodes CSARDRLAGSYNKQFF.

The J gene is TRBJ1-1, the V gene TRBV6-2 or TRBV6-3, with a possible D match to TRBD1 (5 bases). The V and J ends lost 2 bases and 0 bases respectively, with 13 bases between them. The germline CDR1 and CDR2 sequences are MNHEY and SVGEGT. There are 16 residues in the CDR3. The CDR3: CASSYPGNRMNTEAFF. The CDR3 coding sequence is TGTGCCAGCAGTTACCCAGGGAATCGCATGAACACTGAAGCTTTCTTT.

This chain uses TRBV6-2 or TRBV6-3 with TRBJ2-3; TRBD1 might be the D (5 bases). Germline CDR1 is MNHEY and CDR2 is SVGEGT. Between the trimmed V and J ends, which lost 6 bases and 2 bases, there was a span of 12 bases. This CDR3 has 14 amino acids. The CDR3 coding sequence is TGTGCCAGCAGAGGCCCAGGGATCACAGATACGCAGTATTTT. The encoded protein is CASRGPGITDTQYF.

The chain couples TRBV11-1 to TRBJ1-2; D possibly corresponds to TRBD1 (6 bases). Germline CDR1 SGHAT, CDR2 FQDESV (reference sequence). There are 14 residues in the CDR3. The germline V and J ends were trimmed by 5 bases and 5 bases, with 15 bases remaining between them. The CDR3 reads CASSPDGQGYGYTF. CDR3 DNA sequence: TGTGCCAGCAGCCCGGACGGCCAGGGGTATGGCTACACCTTC. Complete variable domain (other parts from reference TRBV11-1 and TRBJ1-2): EAEVAQSPRYKITEKSQAVAFWCDPISGHATLYWYRQILGQGPELLVQFQDESVVDDSQLPKDRFSAERLKGVDSTLKIQPAELGDSAMYLCASSPDGQGYGYTFGSGTRLTVV.

The rearrangement joins TRBV13 to TRBJ2-7; a weak D match, TRBD2 (5 bases). The CDR3 extends over 13 amino acids. Germline values: CDR1 PRHDT, CDR2 FYEKMQ (reference sequence). Trimming left V 8 bases short and J 7 bases short, with 18 bases between. CDR3 in amino acids: CASGEGDQTEQYF. The CDR3 nucleotides read TGTGCCAGCGGTGAGGGCGACCAGACGGAGCAGTACTTC.